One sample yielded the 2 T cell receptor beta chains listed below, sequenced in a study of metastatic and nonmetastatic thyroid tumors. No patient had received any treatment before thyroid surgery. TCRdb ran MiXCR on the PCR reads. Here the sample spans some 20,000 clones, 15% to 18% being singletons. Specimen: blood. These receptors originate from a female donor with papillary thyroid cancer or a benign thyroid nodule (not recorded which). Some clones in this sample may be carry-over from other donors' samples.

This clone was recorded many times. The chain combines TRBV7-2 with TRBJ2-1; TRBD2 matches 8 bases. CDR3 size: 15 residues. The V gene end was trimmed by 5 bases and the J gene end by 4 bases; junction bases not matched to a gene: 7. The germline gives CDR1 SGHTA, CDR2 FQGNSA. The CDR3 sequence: CASSRVAGLYNEQFF. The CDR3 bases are TGTGCCAGCAGCCGGGTAGCGGGGCTTTACAATGAGCAGTTCTTC.

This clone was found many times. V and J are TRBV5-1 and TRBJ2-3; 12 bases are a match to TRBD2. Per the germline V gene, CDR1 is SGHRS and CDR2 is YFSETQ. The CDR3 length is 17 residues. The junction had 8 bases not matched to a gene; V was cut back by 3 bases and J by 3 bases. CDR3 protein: CASSSQLAGGLTDTQYF. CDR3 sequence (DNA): TGCGCCAGCAGCTCGCAGCTAGCGGGGGGGCTTACAGATACGCAGTATTTT.